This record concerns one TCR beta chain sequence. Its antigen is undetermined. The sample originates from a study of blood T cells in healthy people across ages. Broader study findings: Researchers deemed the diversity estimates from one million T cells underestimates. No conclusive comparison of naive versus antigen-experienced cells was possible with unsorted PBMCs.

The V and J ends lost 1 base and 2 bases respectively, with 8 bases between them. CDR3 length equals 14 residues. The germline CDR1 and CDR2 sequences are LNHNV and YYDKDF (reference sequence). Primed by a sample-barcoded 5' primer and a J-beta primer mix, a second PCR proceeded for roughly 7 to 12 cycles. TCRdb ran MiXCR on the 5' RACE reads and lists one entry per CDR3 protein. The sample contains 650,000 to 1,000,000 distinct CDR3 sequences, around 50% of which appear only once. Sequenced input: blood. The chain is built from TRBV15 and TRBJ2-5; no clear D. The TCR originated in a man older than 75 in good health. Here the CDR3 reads CATSRGIVQETQYF. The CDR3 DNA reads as TGTGCCACCAGCAGAGGGATAGTTCAAGAGACCCAGTACTTC.